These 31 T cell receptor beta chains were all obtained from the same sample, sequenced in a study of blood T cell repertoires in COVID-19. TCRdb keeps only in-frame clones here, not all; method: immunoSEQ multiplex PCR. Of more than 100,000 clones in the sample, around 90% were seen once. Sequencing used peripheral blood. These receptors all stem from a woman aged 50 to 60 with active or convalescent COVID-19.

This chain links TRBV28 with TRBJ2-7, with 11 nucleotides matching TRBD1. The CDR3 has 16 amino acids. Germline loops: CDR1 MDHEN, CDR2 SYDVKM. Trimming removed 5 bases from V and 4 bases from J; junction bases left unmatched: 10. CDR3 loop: CASSRVDRGRGYEQYF. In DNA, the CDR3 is TGTGCCAGCAGTAGAGTGGACAGGGGGCGCGGATACGAGCAGTACTTC.

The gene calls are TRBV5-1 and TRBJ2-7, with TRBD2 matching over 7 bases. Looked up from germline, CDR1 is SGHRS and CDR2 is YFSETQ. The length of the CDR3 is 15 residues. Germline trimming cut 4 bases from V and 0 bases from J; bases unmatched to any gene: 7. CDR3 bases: TGCGCCAGCAGCAGGTCAGCGGGAAGCTCCTACGAGCAGTACTTC. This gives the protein CASSRSAGSSYEQYF.

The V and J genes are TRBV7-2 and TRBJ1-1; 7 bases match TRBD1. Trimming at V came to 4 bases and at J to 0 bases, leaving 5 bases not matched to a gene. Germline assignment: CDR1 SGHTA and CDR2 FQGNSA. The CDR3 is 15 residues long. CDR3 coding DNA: TGTGCCAGCAGCTACCTCAGGGGGATGAACACTGAAGCTTTCTTT. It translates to CASSYLRGMNTEAFF.

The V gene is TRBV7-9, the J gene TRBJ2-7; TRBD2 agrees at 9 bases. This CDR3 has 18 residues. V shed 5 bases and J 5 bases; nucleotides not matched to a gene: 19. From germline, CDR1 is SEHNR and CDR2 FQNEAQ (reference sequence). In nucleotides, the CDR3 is TGTGCCAGCAGCGGCCCGGAGGGCGGGAGGGCCGCCGGGGACGAGCAGTACTTC. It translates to CASSGPEGGRAAGDEQYF.

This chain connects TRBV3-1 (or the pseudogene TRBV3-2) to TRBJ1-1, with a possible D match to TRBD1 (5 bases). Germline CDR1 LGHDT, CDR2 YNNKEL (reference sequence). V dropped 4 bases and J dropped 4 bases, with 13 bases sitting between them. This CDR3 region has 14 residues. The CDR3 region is CASSPTRGGTEAFF. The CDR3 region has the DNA TGTGCCAGCAGCCCGACGCGGGGGGGCACTGAAGCTTTCTTT.

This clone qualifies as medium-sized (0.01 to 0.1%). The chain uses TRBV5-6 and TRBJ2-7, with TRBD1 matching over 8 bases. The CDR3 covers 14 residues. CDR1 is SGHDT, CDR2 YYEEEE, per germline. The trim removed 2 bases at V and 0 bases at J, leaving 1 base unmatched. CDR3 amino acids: CASSFGTGSYEQYF. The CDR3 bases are TGTGCCAGCAGCTTCGGGACAGGCTCCTACGAGCAGTACTTC. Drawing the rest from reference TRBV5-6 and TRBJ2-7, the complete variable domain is DAGVTQSPTHLIKTRGQQVTLRCSPKSGHDTVSWYQQALGQGPQFIFQYYEEEERQRGNFPDRFSGHQFPNYSSELNVNALLLGDSALYLCASSFGTGSYEQYFGPGTRLTVT.

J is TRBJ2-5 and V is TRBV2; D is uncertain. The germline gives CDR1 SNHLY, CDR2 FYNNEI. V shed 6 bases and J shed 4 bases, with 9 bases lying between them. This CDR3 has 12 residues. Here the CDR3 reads CASSGPRETQYF. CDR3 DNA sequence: TGTGCCAGCAGCGGTCCGAGAGAGACCCAGTACTTC.

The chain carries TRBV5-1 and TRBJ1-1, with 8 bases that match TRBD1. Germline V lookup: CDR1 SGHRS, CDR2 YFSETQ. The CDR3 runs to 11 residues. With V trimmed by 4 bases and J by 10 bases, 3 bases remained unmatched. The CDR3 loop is CASSRGQGAFF. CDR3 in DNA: TGCGCCAGCAGCCGCGGACAGGGAGCTTTCTTT.

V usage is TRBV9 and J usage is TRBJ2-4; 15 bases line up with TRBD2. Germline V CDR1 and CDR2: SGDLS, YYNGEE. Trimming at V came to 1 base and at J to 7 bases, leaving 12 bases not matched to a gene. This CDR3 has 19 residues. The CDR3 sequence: CASSVMGLAGGNAANIQYF. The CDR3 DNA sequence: TGTGCCAGCAGCGTAATGGGACTAGCGGGAGGCAACGCGGCGAACATTCAGTACTTC.

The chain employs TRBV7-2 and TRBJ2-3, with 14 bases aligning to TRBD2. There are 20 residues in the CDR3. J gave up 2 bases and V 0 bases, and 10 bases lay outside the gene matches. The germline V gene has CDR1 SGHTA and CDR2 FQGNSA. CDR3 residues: CASSLALHPGLAGDTDTQYF. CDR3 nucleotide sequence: TGTGCCAGCAGCTTAGCCCTCCACCCGGGACTAGCGGGAGACACAGATACGCAGTATTTT.

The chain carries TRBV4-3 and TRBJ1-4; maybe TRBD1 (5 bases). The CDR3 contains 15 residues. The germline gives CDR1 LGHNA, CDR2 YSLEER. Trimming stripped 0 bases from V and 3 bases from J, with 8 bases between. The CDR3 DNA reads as TGCGCCAGCAGCCAAGATCAGGGTGCTAATGAAAAACTGTTTTTT. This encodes CASSQDQGANEKLFF.

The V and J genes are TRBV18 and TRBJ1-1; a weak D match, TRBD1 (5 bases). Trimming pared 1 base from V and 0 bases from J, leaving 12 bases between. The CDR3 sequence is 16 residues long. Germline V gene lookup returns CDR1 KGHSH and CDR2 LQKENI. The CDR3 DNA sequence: TGTGCCAGCTCACCACAGGGGTTGGGGATGAACACTGAAGCTTTCTTT. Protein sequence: CASSPQGLGMNTEAFF.

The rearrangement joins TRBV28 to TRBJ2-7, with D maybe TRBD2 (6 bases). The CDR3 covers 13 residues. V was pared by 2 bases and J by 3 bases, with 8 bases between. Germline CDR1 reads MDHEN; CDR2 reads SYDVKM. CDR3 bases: TGTGCCAGCAGTTTAGGGAGGTACTACGAGCAGTACTTC. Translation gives CASSLGRYYEQYF.

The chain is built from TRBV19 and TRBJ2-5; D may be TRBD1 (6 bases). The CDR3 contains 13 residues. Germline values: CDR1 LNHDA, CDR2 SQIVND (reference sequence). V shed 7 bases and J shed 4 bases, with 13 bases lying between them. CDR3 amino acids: CASTFAGAETQYF. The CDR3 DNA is TGTGCCAGTACCTTCGCAGGGGCAGAGACCCAGTACTTC.

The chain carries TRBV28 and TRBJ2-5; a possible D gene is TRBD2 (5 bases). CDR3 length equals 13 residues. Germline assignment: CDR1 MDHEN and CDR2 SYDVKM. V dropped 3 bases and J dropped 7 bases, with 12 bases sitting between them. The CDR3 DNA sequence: TGTGCCAGCAGTTTTCGCGCGGGCGGGACCCAGTACTTC. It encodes CASSFRAGGTQYF. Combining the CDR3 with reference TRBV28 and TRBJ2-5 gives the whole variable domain DVKVTQSSRYLVKRTGEKVFLECVQDMDHENMFWYRQDPGLGLRLIYFSYDVKMKEKGDIPEGYSVSREKKERFSLILESASTNQTSMYLCASSFRAGGTQYFGPGTRLLVL.

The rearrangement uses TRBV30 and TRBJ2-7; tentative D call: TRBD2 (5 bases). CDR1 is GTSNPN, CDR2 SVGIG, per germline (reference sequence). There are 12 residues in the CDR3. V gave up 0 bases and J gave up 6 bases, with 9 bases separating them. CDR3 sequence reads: CAWSVLGVEQYF. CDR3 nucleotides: TGTGCCTGGAGTGTACTCGGGGTCGAGCAGTACTTC.

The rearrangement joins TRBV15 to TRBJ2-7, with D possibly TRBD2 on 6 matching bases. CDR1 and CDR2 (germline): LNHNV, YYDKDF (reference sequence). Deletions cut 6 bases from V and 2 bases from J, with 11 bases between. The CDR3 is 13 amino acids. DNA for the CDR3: TGTGCCACCAGTCCCCGGGGGACCTACGAGCAGTACTTC. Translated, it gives CATSPRGTYEQYF.

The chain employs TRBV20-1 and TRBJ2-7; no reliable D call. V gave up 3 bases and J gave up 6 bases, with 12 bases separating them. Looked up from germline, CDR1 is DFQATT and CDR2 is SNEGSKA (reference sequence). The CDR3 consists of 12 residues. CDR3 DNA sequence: TGCAGTGCTAGTCGGAGCTCCGGCGAGCAGTACTTC. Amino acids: CSASRSSGEQYF.

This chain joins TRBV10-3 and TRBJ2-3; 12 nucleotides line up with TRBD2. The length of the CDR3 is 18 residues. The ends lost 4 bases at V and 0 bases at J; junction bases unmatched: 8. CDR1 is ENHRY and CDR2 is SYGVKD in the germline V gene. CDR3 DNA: TGTGCCATCAGTGGGGCCAGGACTAGCGGGGTAAGCACAGATACGCAGTATTTT. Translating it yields CAISGARTSGVSTDTQYF.

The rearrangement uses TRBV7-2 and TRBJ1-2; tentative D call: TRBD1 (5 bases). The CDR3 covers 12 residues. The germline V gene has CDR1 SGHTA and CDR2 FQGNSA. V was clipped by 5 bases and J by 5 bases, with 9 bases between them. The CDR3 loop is CASSADRYGYTF. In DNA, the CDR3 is TGTGCCAGCAGCGCAGACAGATATGGCTACACCTTC.

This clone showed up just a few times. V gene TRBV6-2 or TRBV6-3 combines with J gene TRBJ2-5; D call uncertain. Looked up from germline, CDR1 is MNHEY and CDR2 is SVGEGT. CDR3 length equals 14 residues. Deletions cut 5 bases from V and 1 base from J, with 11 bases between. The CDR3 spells CASSPLQIQETQYF. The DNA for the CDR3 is TGTGCCAGCAGTCCCCTACAGATCCAAGAGACCCAGTACTTC.

In DNA form, the CDR3 reads TGTGCCAGCAGTTCCGACGGGAGGGTTGAAAAACTGTTTTTT. This sequence encodes CASSSDGRVEKLFF. This sequence joins TRBV28 and TRBJ1-4; D not resolved. V was cut by 4 bases and J by 7 bases, with 13 bases left in between. Germline CDR1 reads MDHEN; CDR2 reads SYDVKM. The CDR3 covers 14 residues.

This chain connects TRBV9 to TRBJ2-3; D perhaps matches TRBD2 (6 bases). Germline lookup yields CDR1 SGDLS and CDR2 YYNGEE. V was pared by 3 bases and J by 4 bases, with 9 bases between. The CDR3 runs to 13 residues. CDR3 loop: CASSGRAPDTQYF. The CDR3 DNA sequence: TGTGCCAGCAGCGGGAGGGCCCCAGATACGCAGTATTTT.

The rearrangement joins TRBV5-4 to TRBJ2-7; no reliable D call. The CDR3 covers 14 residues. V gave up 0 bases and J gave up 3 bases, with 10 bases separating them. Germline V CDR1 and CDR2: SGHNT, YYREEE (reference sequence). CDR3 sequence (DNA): TGTGCCAGCAGCTTGGACTACCCCGTCTACGAGCAGTACTTC. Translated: CASSLDYPVYEQYF.

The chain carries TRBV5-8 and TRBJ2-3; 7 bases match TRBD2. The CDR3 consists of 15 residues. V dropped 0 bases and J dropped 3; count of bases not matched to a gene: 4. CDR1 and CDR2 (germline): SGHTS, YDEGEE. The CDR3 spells CASSLEGLRTDTQYF. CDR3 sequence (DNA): TGTGCCAGCAGCTTGGAGGGACTACGAACAGATACGCAGTATTTT.

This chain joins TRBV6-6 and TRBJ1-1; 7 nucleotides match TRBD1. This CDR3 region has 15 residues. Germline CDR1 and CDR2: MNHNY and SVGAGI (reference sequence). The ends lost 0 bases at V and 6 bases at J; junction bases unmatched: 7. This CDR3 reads CASSYSIQQGPEAFF. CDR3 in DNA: TGTGCCAGCAGTTACTCGATACAACAGGGGCCTGAAGCTTTCTTT.

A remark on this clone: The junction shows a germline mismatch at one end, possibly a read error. CDR3 protein: CARGFDGREAYEQYF. CDR3 bases: TGTGCTAGGGGTTTTGATGGGAGGGAGGCGTACGAGCAGTACTTC. J is TRBJ2-7 and V is TRBV12-5; TRBD2 aligns across 7 bases. This CDR3 has 15 residues. CDR1 and CDR2 (germline): LGHNT, FRNRAP.

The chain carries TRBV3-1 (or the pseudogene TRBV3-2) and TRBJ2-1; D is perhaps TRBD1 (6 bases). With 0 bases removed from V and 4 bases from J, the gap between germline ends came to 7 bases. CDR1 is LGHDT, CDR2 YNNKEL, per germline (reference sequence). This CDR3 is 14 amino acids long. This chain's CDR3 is CASSQDRGYNEQFF. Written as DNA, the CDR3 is TGTGCCAGCAGCCAAGATAGGGGGTACAATGAGCAGTTCTTC.

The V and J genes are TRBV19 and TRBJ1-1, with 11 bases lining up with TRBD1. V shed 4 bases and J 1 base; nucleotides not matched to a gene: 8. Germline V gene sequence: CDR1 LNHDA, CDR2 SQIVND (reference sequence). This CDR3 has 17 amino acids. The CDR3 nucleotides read TGTGCCAGTAGTAGGAGGACAGGGGGCCAAGGGAACACTGAAGCTTTCTTT. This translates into CASSRRTGGQGNTEAFF. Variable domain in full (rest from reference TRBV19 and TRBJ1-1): DGGITQSPKYLFRKEGQNVTLSCEQNLNHDAMYWYRQDPGQGLRLIYYSQIVNDFQKGDIAEGYSVSREKKESFPLTVTSAQKNPTAFYLCASSRRTGGQGNTEAFFGQGTRLTVV.

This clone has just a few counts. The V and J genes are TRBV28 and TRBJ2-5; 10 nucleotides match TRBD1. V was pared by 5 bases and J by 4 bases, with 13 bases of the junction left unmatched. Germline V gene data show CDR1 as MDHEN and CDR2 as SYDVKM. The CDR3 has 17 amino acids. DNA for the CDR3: TGTGCCAGCAGTAACTCCCTTGGACAGGGGGTTAGAGAGACCCAGTACTTC. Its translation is CASSNSLGQGVRETQYF.

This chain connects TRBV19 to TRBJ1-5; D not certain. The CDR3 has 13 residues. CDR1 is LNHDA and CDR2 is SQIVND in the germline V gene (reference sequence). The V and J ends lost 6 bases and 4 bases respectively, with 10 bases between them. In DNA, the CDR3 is TGTGCCAGTAGCACTACTAAAAATCAGCCCCAGCATTTT. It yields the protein CASSTTKNQPQHF.